Listed below are T cell receptor beta chains from one sample, sequenced in a study of blood T cell repertoires in COVID-19. Sequencing used immunoSEQ multiplex PCR; TCRdb keeps in-frame clones, though not all of them. The data contain 150,000 to 200,000 clones, less than 90% of them singletons. Specimen: peripheral blood. The receptor source for this set is a woman aged 55-70 years with COVID-19, enrolled during active disease. Each CDR3 is given with its conserved first and last residue. A D gene is named only where the DNA matches it firmly. Rows may omit the clone size; those that give it use once, few, many or a size class.

V	D	size	J	CDR3	DNA
TRBV9	TRBD2	-	TRBJ2-7	CASSRLAGPYEQYF	TGTGCCAGCAGCCGACTAGCGGGACCGTACGAGCAGTACTTC
TRBV27	TRBD2	-	TRBJ2-7	CASRRAPGLAPEEQYF	TGTGCCAGCAGAAGGGCTCCCGGACTAGCGCCGGAGGAGCAGTACTTC
TRBV4-2	-	-	TRBJ1-5	CASSQGGAASNQPQHF	TGTGCCAGCAGCCAAGGCGGGGCCGCTTCCAATCAGCCCCAGCATTTT
TRBV6-6	-	-	TRBJ2-2	CASSYPQSQGNRELFF	TGTGCCAGCAGTTACCCGCAATCGCAGGGAAACCGGGAGCTGTTTTTT
TRBV9	TRBD1	-	TRBJ2-3	CASSVAPTGAFTDTQYF	TGTGCCAGCAGCGTAGCCCCGACAGGGGCGTTCACAGATACGCAGTATTTT
TRBV7-2	-	-	TRBJ2-2	CASSPRDSRAGELFF	TGTGCCAGCAGCCCCCGGGACTCCAGGGCCGGGGAGCTGTTTTTT
TRBV7-8	TRBD2	many	TRBJ2-7	CASSPRTSGTYEQYF	TGTGCCAGCAGCCCGAGGACTAGCGGGACCTACGAGCAGTACTTC
TRBV27	-	-	TRBJ1-1	CASSPLLIYVNTEAFF	TGTGCCAGCAGTCCCCTCTTAATATATGTGAACACTGAAGCTTTCTTT
TRBV12-3/TRBV12-4	-	-	TRBJ1-3	CASSPMSGNTIYF	TGTGCCAGCAGTCCTATGTCTGGAAACACCATATATTTT
TRBV25-1	-	-	TRBJ2-3	CASSEEASTDTQYF	TGTGCCAGCAGTGAAGAGGCCTCCACAGATACGCAGTATTTT
TRBV9	TRBD2	few	TRBJ2-1	CASSGSGSSYNEQFF	TGTGCCAGCAGCGGAAGCGGGAGCTCCTACAATGAGCAGTTCTTC
TRBV18	TRBD2	-	TRBJ2-5	CASSPRTSGIETQYF	TGTGCCAGCTCACCTAGGACTAGCGGGATAGAGACCCAGTACTTC
TRBV15	-	-	TRBJ2-7	CATSSAGLAYEQYF	TGTGCCACCAGCTCCGCGGGACTCGCCTACGAGCAGTACTTC
TRBV19	TRBD2	-	TRBJ2-7	CASSIGTSGTRIYEQYF	TGTGCCAGTAGTATCGGGACTAGCGGGACGCGGATCTACGAGCAGTACTTC
TRBV18	TRBD1	-	TRBJ2-7	CASSPAQWTGSSYEQYF	TGTGCCAGCTCGCCAGCGCAGTGGACAGGGAGCTCCTACGAGCAGTACTTC
TRBV4-1	TRBD1	-	TRBJ2-7	CASSQGTGDRHEQYF	TGCGCCAGCAGCCAAGGGACAGGTGATCGGCACGAGCAGTACTTC
TRBV5-1	TRBD2	once	TRBJ2-1	CASSRRTSGDEQFF	TGCGCCAGCAGCCGCAGGACTAGCGGGGACGAGCAGTTCTTC
TRBV24-1	TRBD1	few	TRBJ1-2	CATSGLGQGGGYGYTF	TGTGCCACCAGTGGGCTCGGACAGGGAGGAGGTTATGGCTACACCTTC
TRBV10-3	TRBD2	-	TRBJ2-3	CAISSSGRDTQYF	TGTGCCATCAGTTCTAGCGGGAGGGATACGCAGTATTTT
TRBV29-1	-	-	TRBJ1-3	CSVGEGRGNTIYF	TGCAGCGTCGGAGAGGGGAGGGGAAACACCATATATTTT
TRBV5-1	TRBD2	-	TRBJ2-7	CASRTSGAYYEQYF	TGCGCCAGCCGTACTAGCGGAGCCTATTACGAGCAGTACTTC
TRBV4-3	TRBD1	-	TRBJ2-7	CASSQDDRGGYEQYF	TGCGCCAGCAGCCAAGATGACAGGGGGGGCTACGAGCAGTACTTC
TRBV6-5	-	-	TRBJ1-3	CASRDRRRNTIYF	TGTGCCAGCAGAGACAGGCGACGAAACACCATATATTTT
TRBV6-2/TRBV6-3	-	-	TRBJ1-4	CASSRGQLNEKLFF	TGTGCCAGCAGCCGGGGACAACTTAATGAAAAACTGTTTTTT
TRBV28	-	-	TRBJ2-3	CASSYPGKDTQYF	TGTGCCAGCAGTTACCCAGGGAAAGATACGCAGTATTTT
TRBV19	-	once	TRBJ2-7	CASSDGTRSYEQYF	TGTGCCAGTAGTGACGGGACTCGCTCCTACGAGCAGTACTTC
TRBV13	-	-	TRBJ1-1	CASSPRPPGVNTEAFF	TGTGCCAGCAGCCCAAGACCCCCAGGGGTGAACACTGAAGCTTTCTTT
TRBV3-1/TRBV3-2	TRBD2	-	TRBJ2-7	CASSQEAPGLAGYEQYF	TGTGCCAGCAGCCAAGAGGCCCCGGGACTAGCGGGCTACGAGCAGTACTTC
TRBV28	TRBD2	-	TRBJ2-3	CASSRLAGVLSDTQYF	TGTGCCAGCAGCCGACTAGCGGGAGTATTGTCAGATACGCAGTATTTT
TRBV27	-	-	TRBJ2-6	CASSPNRGEGLLGANVLTF	TGTGCCAGCAGTCCAAACAGGGGGGAGGGATTACTCGGGGCCAACGTCCTGACTTTC
TRBV6-5	TRBD1	-	TRBJ2-1	CASRQRQGRRNEQFF	TGTGCCAGCAGGCAACGACAGGGTCGTCGCAATGAGCAGTTCTTC
TRBV29-1	-	-	TRBJ2-7	CSVDGGTGTYEQYF	TGCAGCGTTGACGGGGGGACAGGCACCTACGAGCAGTACTTC
TRBV7-2	TRBD2	-	TRBJ2-1	CASSLRVLSGTSGYNEQFF	TGTGCCAGCAGCTTGCGAGTACTCTCCGGGACTAGCGGCTACAATGAGCAGTTCTTC
TRBV11-3	-	-	TRBJ2-3	CASSLYPADTQYF	TGTGCCAGCAGCTTATACCCAGCAGATACGCAGTATTTT
TRBV11-3	TRBD1	-	TRBJ2-3	CASSLGGTGADTQYF	TGTGCCAGCAGCTTAGGAGGGACAGGGGCAGATACGCAGTATTTT
TRBV6-5	-	-	TRBJ1-2	CASSPTAEGRYTF	TGTGCCAGCAGTCCAACAGCGGAAGGGCGCTACACCTTC
TRBV27	TRBD2	-	TRBJ2-1	CASSANRLAGENEQFF	TGTGCCAGCAGTGCGAATCGACTAGCGGGAGAAAATGAGCAGTTCTTC
TRBV10-3	TRBD1	-	TRBJ1-5	CAISESQGNQPQHF	TGTGCCATCAGTGAGTCACAGGGGAATCAGCCCCAGCATTTT
TRBV9	TRBD2	-	TRBJ2-3	CASSVGLAGASSTDTQYF	TGTGCCAGCAGCGTCGGACTAGCGGGAGCCTCTAGCACAGATACGCAGTATTTT
TRBV27	-	-	TRBJ2-7	CASSLSAHEQYF	TGTGCCAGCAGTTTATCGGCCCACGAGCAGTACTTC
TRBV6-1	-	-	TRBJ1-2	CASSEVGVGYTF	TGTGCCAGCAGTGAAGTCGGAGTTGGCTACACCTTC
TRBV2	-	-	TRBJ2-3	CASSEAGADTQYF	TGTGCCAGCAGTGAAGCAGGGGCAGATACGCAGTATTTT
TRBV5-4	TRBD2	-	TRBJ2-5	CASSLISGRGETQYF	TGTGCCAGCAGCTTGATTAGCGGGAGGGGTGAGACCCAGTACTTC
TRBV11-1	-	-	TRBJ2-1	CATLTRDEQFF	TGTGCCACCCTCACCCGCGATGAGCAGTTCTTC
TRBV7-2	-	-	TRBJ2-2	CASNNKGASVGELFF	TGTGCCAGCAATAATAAAGGGGCTAGCGTCGGGGAGCTGTTTTTT
TRBV9	-	-	TRBJ2-2	CASSVVTFGGELFF	TGTGCCAGCAGCGTAGTCACGTTCGGCGGGGAGCTGTTTTTT
TRBV5-1	-	-	TRBJ2-6	CASSSERSGANVLTF	TGCGCCAGCAGCTCCGAGAGATCTGGGGCCAACGTCCTGACTTTC
TRBV4-3	-	-	TRBJ1-5	CASSPQDADSDNQPQHF	TGCGCCAGCAGCCCCCAGGACGCGGACAGCGACAATCAGCCCCAGCATTTT
TRBV7-9	-	-	TRBJ2-3	CASSADQGPSTDTQYF	TGTGCCAGCAGCGCCGATCAGGGTCCTAGCACAGATACGCAGTATTTT
TRBV3-1/TRBV3-2	TRBD2	-	TRBJ2-7	CASSHMLAGPSYEQYF	TGTGCCAGCAGCCACATGCTAGCGGGGCCATCCTACGAGCAGTACTTC
TRBV11-3	-	-	TRBJ2-7	CASSLSGVSYEQYF	TGTGCCAGCAGCTTGTCCGGGGTCTCCTACGAGCAGTACTTC
TRBV12-3/TRBV12-4	-	-	TRBJ1-2	CASSLGQGNGYTF	TGTGCCAGCAGTTTAGGTCAGGGGAATGGCTACACCTTC